Following are 17 T cell receptor beta chains from one sample sequenced in a study of cytomegalovirus exposure and HLA in healthy donors (dated by TCRdb to 2015 to 2018). Library preparation employed the immunoSEQ multiplex PCR assay. The multiplex PCR relied on a mix of 60 forward primers for TCR Vbeta segments and 13 reverse primers for TCR Jbeta segments. TCRdb took this table from immuneACCESS and kept in-frame rearrangements with V and J called. Such tables lack part of the clones; where checked against another copy, unresolved V genes explain under half of the gap, and the rest is unexplained. The table for this sample shows under 200,000 clones. Around 0.8% of the sample is taken by the ten largest. Sequenced input: PBMCs. These receptors all come from a woman under 30 in good health and CMV-seropositive.

This chain connects TRBV6-5 to TRBJ1-2, with 8 bases aligning to TRBD1. CDR3 length: 14 residues. CDR1 and CDR2 from the germline V gene are MNHEY and SVGAGI. V gave up 4 bases and J gave up 7 bases; unmatched junction bases: 8. The CDR3 DNA is TGTGCCAGCAGTTTCGACAGGGGCCTTAGTGGCTACACCTTC. Translation gives CASSFDRGLSGYTF.

This chain uses TRBV4-1 with TRBJ2-5; 7 bases match TRBD1. Judging by the DNA end, TRBJ2-7 fits better; the J call may be wrong. Germline-derived CDR1 and CDR2 are MGHRA and YSYEKL. The CDR3 runs to 15 residues. For the CDR3, the DNA is TGCGCCAGCAGCCAGTACGGGACAGCAGCCTACGAGCAGTACTTC. Translation: CASSQYGTAAYEQYF.

The chain is built from TRBV7-9 and TRBJ2-5; 10 positions agree with TRBD1. The J call may be mistaken, given a closer DNA end match to TRBJ2-7. The germline CDR1 and CDR2 sequences are SEHNR and FQNEAQ (reference sequence). The CDR3 covers 13 residues. This CDR3 is CASTGQGAYEQYF. As DNA, the CDR3 is TGTGCCAGCACCGGACAGGGGGCCTACGAGCAGTACTTC.

The gene calls are TRBV2 and TRBJ1-2; 10 positions match TRBD1. CDR3 length: 14 residues. Germline loops: CDR1 SNHLY, CDR2 FYNNEI. J lost 4 bases, V lost 7 bases, and 6 bases had no gene match. CDR3 residues: CASNPGQGTYGYTF. The CDR3 DNA is TGTGCCAGCAATCCGGGACAGGGGACCTATGGCTACACCTTC.

The V and J genes are TRBV6-5 and TRBJ2-7; 8 bases line up with TRBD2. Trimming took 6 bases from V and 2 from J; bases not matched to a gene: 6. Per the germline V gene, CDR1 is MNHEY and CDR2 is SVGAGI. The CDR3 length is 14 residues. The CDR3 DNA sequence: TGTGCCAGCAGGCCAGCGGGGGCTACCTACGAGCAGTACTTC. It translates to CASRPAGATYEQYF.

The rearrangement joins TRBV29-1 to TRBJ1-1, with D tentatively TRBD1 (5 bases). CDR1 is SQVTM and CDR2 is ANQGSEA in the germline V gene. The ends were cut back, 8 bases at V and 4 bases at J, with 17 bases in the middle. CDR3 length: 13 amino acids. CDR3 nucleotides: TGCAGCACCCACGTGGGGGGAGTCACTGAAGCTTTCTTT. Protein sequence: CSTHVGGVTEAFF.

The chain combines TRBV30 with TRBJ1-2, with 8 bases fitting TRBD1. The CDR3 sequence is 12 residues long. Per the germline V gene, CDR1 is GTSNPN and CDR2 is SVGIG (reference sequence). The V gene end was trimmed by 5 bases and the J gene end by 7 bases; junction bases not matched to a gene: 6. The chain's CDR3 is CAWQQGVSGYTF. In nucleotides, the CDR3 is TGTGCCTGGCAACAGGGGGTGAGTGGCTACACCTTC.

J is TRBJ1-5 and V is TRBV9; TRBD1 might be the D (6 bases). The CDR3 runs 15 residues. Germline CDR1 reads SGDLS; CDR2 reads YYNGEE. Trimming cost V 9 bases and J 0 bases, with 16 bases left between them. CDR3 protein: CAIQTGGHSNQPQHF. The CDR3 DNA reads as TGTGCCATCCAGACGGGGGGACATAGCAATCAGCCCCAGCATTTT.

The chain carries TRBV5-8 and TRBJ2-5, with 11 nucleotides matching TRBD2. The J call could be wrong; TRBJ2-7 is a better fit for the DNA end. The length of the CDR3 is 15 residues. CDR1 is SGHTS and CDR2 is YDEGEE in the germline V gene. In DNA form, the CDR3 reads TGTGCCAGCAGCTTGGTACTAGCGGGAGTCTACGAGCAGTACTTC. Its translation is CASSLVLAGVYEQYF.

CDR3 sequence reads: CASSKTSGRSYEQYF. CDR3 nucleotide sequence: TGTGCCAGCAGCAAAACTAGCGGGCGTTCCTACGAGCAGTACTTC. The chain links TRBV2 to TRBJ2-7; 9 bases line up with TRBD2. CDR1 SNHLY and CDR2 FYNNEI come from the germline V gene. CDR3 length: 15 amino acids. V lost 6 bases and J lost 1; bases outside the gene matches: 7.

V and J are TRBV14 and TRBJ2-7; 11 nucleotides match TRBD1. V gave up 3 bases and J gave up 4 bases; unmatched junction bases: 5. In germline, CDR1 is SGHDN, CDR2 FVKESK. CDR3 size: 15 residues. The CDR3 region is CASSHGQGAWYEQYF. The CDR3 DNA reads as TGTGCCAGCAGCCACGGACAGGGGGCATGGTACGAGCAGTACTTC. Complete variable domain (other parts from reference TRBV14 and TRBJ2-7): EAGVTQFPSHSVIEKGQTVTLRCDPISGHDNLYWYRRVMGKEIKFLLHFVKESKQDESGMPNNRFLAERTGGTYSTLKVQPAELEDSGVYFCASSHGQGAWYEQYFGPGTRLTVT.

The chain employs TRBV7-9 and TRBJ1-3; D might be TRBD1 (5 bases). CDR3 length: 11 residues. Germline CDR1 SEHNR, CDR2 FQNEAQ (reference sequence). V was trimmed by 3 bases and J by 15 bases, leaving 12 bases between them. Here the CDR3 reads CASSLGPGRYF. DNA of the CDR3: TGTGCCAGCAGCTTGGGGCCCGGGCGATATTTT.

The chain combines TRBV18 with TRBJ2-7; 12 bases match TRBD2. Per the germline V gene, CDR1 is KGHSH and CDR2 is LQKENI. The CDR3 consists of 14 residues. The V and J ends lost 6 bases and 3 bases, in that order; junction bases with no gene match: 3. This chain's CDR3 is CASSQTSGGYEQYF. CDR3 nucleotides: TGTGCCAGCTCCCAGACTAGCGGGGGCTACGAGCAGTACTTC.

The chain couples TRBV9 to TRBJ1-1; no definite D call. With 0 bases removed from V and 11 bases from J, the gap between germline ends came to 5 bases. Germline CDR1 reads SGDLS; CDR2 reads YYNGEE. This CDR3 has 10 residues. This CDR3 reads CASSVVEAFF. DNA for the CDR3: TGTGCCAGCAGCGTAGTCGAGGCTTTCTTT.

The V gene is TRBV5-5, the J gene TRBJ1-2; TRBD1 matches at 8 bases. Germline CDR1 is SGHKS and CDR2 is YYEKEE (reference sequence). The trim removed 0 bases at V and 3 bases at J, leaving 1 base unmatched. This CDR3 contains 14 residues. CDR3 in amino acids: CASSLDRGDYGYTF. The CDR3 nucleotides are TGTGCCAGCAGCTTGGACAGGGGGGACTATGGCTACACCTTC.

The chain has TRBV29-1 and TRBJ1-4; TRBD1 aligns across 9 bases. Germline V gene sequence: CDR1 SQVTM, CDR2 ANQGSEA. The CDR3 sequence is 13 residues long. The V segment lost 4 bases and the J segment 8 bases; nucleotides outside the gene matches: 5. CDR3: CSVVGQGREKLFF. The CDR3 DNA reads TGCAGCGTTGTGGGACAGGGTCGAGAAAAACTGTTTTTT.

V and J are TRBV25-1 and TRBJ2-7; 7 bases map to TRBD2. The CDR3 consists of 15 residues. V was pared by 3 bases and J by 7 bases, with 12 bases of the junction left unmatched. Germline CDR1 reads MGHDK; CDR2 reads SYGVNS. The CDR3 loop reads CASSDPREGLWEQYF. CDR3 in DNA: TGTGCCAGCAGTGACCCGAGGGAGGGATTATGGGAGCAGTACTTC.